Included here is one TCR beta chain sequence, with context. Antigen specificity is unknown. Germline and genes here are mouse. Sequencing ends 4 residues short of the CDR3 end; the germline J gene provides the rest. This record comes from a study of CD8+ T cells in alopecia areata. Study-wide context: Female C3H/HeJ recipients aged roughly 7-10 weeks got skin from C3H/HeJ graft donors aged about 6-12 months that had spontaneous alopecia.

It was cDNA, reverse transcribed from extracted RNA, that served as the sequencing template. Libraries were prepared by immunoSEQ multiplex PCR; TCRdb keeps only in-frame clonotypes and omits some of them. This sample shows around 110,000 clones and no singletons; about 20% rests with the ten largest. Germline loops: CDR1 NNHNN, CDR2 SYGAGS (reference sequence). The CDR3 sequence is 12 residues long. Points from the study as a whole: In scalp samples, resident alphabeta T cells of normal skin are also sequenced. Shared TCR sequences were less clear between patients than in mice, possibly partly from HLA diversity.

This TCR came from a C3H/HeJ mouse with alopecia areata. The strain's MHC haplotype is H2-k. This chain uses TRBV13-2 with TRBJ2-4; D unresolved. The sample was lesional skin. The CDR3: CASGEKGNTLYF. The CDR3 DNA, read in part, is TGTGCCAGCGGTGAAAAGGGAAAC.